This T cell receptor (beta chain) was captured by sequencing in a study of T cell repertoires in cytomegalovirus infection. V was shortened by 4 bases and J by 6 bases, with 1 base between the two germline ends. CDR3 length: 10 amino acids. Germline loops: CDR1 MNHNS, CDR2 SASEGT. This clonotype was detected a few times. Antigen: not known. TCRdb passed the reads through MiXCR, listing each CDR3 protein once. The table records about 920,000 distinct CDR3 sequences, around 29% of them present only once. The sample consisted of cultured CD8+ T cells from PBMCs, taken from culture after CMV antigen stimulation. This chain connects TRBV6-1 to TRBJ1-5; no firm D call. The sequence came from a human donor in good health (CMV status not recorded). Some clones in this sample may be carry-over from other donors' samples. CDR3 DNA: TGTGCCAGCAGTGGTCAGCCCCAGCATTTT. Translation: CASSGQPQHF.